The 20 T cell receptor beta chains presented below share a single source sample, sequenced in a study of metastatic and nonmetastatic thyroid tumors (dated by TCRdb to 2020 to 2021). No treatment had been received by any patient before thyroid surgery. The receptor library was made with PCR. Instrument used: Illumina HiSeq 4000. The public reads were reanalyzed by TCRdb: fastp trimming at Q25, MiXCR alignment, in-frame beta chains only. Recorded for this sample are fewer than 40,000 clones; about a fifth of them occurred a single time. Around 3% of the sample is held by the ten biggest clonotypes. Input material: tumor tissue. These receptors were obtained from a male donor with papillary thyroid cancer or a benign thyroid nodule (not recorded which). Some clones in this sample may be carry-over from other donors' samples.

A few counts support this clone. The CDR3 DNA is TGTGCCAGCAGTGAAATGGGGACACGAGGGGACGAGCAGTACTTC. Amino acids: CASSEMGTRGDEQYF. J is TRBJ2-7 and V is TRBV6-1; tentatively, D is TRBD1 (6 bases). Germline V gives CDR1 MNHNS, CDR2 SASEGT. Between the trimmed V and J ends, which lost 2 bases and 5 bases, there was a span of 16 bases. This CDR3 has 15 amino acids.

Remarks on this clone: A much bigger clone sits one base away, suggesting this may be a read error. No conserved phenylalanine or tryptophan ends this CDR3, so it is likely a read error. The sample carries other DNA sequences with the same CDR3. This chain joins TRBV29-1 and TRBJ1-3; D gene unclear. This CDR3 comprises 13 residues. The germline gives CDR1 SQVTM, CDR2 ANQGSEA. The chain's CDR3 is CRGGRLSGNTIYL. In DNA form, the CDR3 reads TGCAGGGGTGGGCGGCTTTCGGGAAACACCATATATCTT.

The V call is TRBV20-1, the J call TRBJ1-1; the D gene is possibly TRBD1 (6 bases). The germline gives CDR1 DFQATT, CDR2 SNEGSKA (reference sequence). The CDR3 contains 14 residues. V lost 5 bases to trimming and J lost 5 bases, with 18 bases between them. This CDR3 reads CSAGPRGVRTEAFF. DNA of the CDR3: TGCAGTGCTGGCCCAAGGGGGGTGAGGACTGAAGCTTTCTTT.

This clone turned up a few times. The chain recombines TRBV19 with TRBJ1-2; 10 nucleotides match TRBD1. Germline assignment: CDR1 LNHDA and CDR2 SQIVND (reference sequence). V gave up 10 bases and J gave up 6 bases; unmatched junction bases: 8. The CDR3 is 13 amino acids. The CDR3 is CAIRGQGFDGYTF. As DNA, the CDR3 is TGTGCCATTCGGGGACAGGGGTTTGATGGCTACACCTTC.

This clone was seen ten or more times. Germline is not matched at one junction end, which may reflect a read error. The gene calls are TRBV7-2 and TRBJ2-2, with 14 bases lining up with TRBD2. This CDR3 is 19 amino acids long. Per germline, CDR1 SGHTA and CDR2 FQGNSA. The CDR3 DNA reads TGTGTCAGCAGCTTAGCGACTAGCGGGAGGGGATCGGTCACCGGGGAGCTGTTTTTT. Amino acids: CVSSLATSGRGSVTGELFF.

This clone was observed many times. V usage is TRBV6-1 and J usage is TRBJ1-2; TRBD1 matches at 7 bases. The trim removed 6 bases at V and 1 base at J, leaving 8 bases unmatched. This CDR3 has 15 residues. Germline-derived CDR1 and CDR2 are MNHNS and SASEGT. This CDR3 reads CASSPAGQSNYGYTF. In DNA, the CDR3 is TGTGCCAGCAGCCCGGCGGGACAGAGTAACTATGGCTACACCTTC.

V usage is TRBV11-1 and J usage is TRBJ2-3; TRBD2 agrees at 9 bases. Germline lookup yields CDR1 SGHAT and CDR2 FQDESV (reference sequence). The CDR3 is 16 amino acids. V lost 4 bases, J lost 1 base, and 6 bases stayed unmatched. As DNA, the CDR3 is TGTGCCAGCAGCTGGGTTTCTAGCGGGGGCACAGATACGCAGTATTTT. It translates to CASSWVSSGGTDTQYF.

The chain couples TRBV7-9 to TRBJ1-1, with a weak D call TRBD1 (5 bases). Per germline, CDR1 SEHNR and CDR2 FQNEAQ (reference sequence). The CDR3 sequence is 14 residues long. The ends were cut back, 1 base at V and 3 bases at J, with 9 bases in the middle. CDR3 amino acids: CASSLVQGDTEAFF. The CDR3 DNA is TGTGCCAGCAGCTTAGTGCAGGGAGACACTGAAGCTTTCTTT.

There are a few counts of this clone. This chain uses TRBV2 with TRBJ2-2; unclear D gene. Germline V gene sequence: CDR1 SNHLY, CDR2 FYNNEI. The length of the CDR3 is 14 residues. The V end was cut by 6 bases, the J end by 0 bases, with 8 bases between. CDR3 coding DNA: TGTGCCAGCAGGCCCCTTACGAACACCGGGGAGCTGTTTTTT. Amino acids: CASRPLTNTGELFF.

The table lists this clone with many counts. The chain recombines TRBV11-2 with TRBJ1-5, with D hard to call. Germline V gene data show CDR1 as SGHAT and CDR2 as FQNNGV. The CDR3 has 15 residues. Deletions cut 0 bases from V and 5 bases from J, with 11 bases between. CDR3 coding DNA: TGTGCCAGCAGCTTAGAATCAGGTCTACATCAGCCCCAGCATTTT. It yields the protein CASSLESGLHQPQHF.

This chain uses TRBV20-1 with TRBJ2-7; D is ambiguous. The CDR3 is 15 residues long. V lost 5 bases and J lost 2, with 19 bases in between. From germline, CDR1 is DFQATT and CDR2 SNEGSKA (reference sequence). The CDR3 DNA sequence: TGCAGTGCTGGGTGTAGCCGGAGTAAAGCCTACGAGCAGTACTTC. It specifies CSAGCSRSKAYEQYF.

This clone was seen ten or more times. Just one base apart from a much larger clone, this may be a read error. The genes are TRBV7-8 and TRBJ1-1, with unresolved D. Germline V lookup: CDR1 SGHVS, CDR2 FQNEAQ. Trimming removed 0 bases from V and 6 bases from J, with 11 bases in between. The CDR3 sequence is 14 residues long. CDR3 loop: CASSLAALESEAFF. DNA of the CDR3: TGTGCCAGCAGCTTAGCTGCCCTTGAGTCTGAAGCTTTCTTT. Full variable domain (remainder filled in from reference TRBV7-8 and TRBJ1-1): GAGVSQSPRYKVAKRGQDVALRCDPISGHVSLFWYQQALGQGPEFLTYFQNEAQLDKSGLPSDRFFAERPEGSVSTLKIQRTQQEDSAVYLCASSLAALESEAFFGQGTRLTVV.

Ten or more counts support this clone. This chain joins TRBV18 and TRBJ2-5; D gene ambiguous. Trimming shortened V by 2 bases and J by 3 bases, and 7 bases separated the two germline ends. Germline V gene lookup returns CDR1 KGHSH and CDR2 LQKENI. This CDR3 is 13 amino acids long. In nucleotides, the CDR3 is TGTGCCAGCTCACCAAGCATTGAAGAGACCCAGTACTTC. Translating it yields CASSPSIEETQYF. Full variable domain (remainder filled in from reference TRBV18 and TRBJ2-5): NAGVMQNPRHLVRRRGQEARLRCSPMKGHSHVYWYRQLPEEGLKFMVYLQKENIIDESGMPKERFSAEFPKEGPSILRIQQVVRGDSAAYFCASSPSIEETQYFGPGTRLLVL.

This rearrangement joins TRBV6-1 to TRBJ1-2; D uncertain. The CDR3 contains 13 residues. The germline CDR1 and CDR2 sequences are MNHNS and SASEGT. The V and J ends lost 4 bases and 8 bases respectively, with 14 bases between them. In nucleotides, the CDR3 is TGTGCCAGCAGTGTAGCTCCCTTGGGAGGCTACACCTTC. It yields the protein CASSVAPLGGYTF.

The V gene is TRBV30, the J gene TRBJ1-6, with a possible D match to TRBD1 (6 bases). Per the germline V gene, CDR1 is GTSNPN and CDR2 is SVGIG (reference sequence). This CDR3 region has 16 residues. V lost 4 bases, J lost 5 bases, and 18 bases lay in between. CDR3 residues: CAWTQSSGGDNSPLHF. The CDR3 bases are TGTGCCTGGACCCAGTCGTCGGGGGGCGATAATTCACCCCTCCACTTT.

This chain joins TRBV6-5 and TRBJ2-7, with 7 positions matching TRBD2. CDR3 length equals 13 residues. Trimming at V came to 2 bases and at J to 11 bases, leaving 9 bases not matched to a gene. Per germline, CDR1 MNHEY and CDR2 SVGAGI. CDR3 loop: CASSYLGGSGEYF. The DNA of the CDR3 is TGTGCCAGCAGTTACCTCGGGGGGAGCGGGGAGTACTTC.

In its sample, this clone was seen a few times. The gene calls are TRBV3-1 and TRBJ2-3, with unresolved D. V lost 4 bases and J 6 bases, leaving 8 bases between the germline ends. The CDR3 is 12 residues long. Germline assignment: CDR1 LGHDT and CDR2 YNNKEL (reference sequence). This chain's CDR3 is CASSRLGDTQYF. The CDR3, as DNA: TGTGCCAGCAGCCGTCTAGGGGATACGCAGTATTTT.

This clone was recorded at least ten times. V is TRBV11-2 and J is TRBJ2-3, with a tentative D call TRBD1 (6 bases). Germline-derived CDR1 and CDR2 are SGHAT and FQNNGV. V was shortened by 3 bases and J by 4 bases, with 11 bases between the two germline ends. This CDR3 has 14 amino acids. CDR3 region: CASSFRNRADTQYF. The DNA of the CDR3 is TGTGCCAGCAGCTTTAGGAACAGGGCAGATACGCAGTATTTT. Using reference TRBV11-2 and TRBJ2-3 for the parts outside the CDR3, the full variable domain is EAGVAQSPRYKIIEKRQSVAFWCNPISGHATLYWYQQILGQGPKLLIQFQNNGVVDDSQLPKDRFSAERLKGVDSTLKIQPAKLEDSAVYLCASSFRNRADTQYFGPGTRLTVL.

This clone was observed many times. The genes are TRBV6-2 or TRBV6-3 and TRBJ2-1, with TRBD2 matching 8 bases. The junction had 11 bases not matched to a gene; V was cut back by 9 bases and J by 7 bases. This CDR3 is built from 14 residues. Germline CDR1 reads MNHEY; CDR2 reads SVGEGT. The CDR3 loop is CASTTSGTRNEQFF. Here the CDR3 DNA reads TGTGCCAGTACCACGAGCGGGACTAGGAATGAGCAGTTCTTC.

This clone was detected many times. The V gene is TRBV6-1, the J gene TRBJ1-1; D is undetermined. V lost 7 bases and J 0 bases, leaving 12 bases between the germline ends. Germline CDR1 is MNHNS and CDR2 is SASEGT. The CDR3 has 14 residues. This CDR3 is CASTGEGMNTEAFF. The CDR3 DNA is TGTGCCAGCACCGGAGAAGGAATGAACACTGAAGCTTTCTTT.